This TCR beta chain was recovered during a study of T cell responses to AZD1222 COVID-19 vaccine. The study, taken as a whole, reports: Recipients of two AZD1222 doses showed rising Spike-specific TCR breadth and depth. Spike-spanning, vaccine-associated CD4 TCRs were dominant at 160-218 and 743-854. Just a handful of AZD1222 recipients were seropositive at baseline.

Regarding this clone: What it binds is not known.

The CDR3 contains 13 residues. Germline assignment: CDR1 SGDLS and CDR2 YYNGEE. The V end was cut by 4 bases, the J end by 1 base, with 8 bases between. TCRdb's table, derived via immunoSEQ multiplex PCR, lists solely in-frame clones and lacks some. The repertoire has 50,000 to 55,000 clones, approximately 86% of them found once; the top ten carry 2% to 3%. The sample in question was peripheral blood, obtained 28 days after the second AZD1222 dose. This receptor was obtained from an adult who received the AZD1222 COVID-19 vaccine. This rearrangement joins TRBV9 to TRBJ1-1; the D is unclear. The CDR3 DNA follows: TGTGCCAGCAGCTTCAGGTCGAACACTGAAGCTTTCTTT. Encoded protein: CASSFRSNTEAFF.